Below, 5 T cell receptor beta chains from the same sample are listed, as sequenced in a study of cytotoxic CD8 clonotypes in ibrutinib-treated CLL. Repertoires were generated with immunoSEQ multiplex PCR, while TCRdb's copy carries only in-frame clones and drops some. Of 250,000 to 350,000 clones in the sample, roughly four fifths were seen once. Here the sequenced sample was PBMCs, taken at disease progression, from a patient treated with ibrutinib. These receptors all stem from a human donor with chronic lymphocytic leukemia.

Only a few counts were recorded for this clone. The CDR3, as DNA: TGTGCCAGCAGTCATAACACTGAAGCTTTCTTT. Its translation is CASSHNTEAFF. V is TRBV6-1 and J is TRBJ1-1, with D unresolved. This CDR3 is built from 11 residues. V lost 5 bases and J 2 bases, leaving 3 bases between the germline ends. CDR1 MNHNS and CDR2 SASEGT come from the germline V gene.

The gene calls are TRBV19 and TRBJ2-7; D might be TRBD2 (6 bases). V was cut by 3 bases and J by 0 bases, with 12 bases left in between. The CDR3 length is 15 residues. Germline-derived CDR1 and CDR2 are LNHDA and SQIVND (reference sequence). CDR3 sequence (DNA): TGTGCCAGTAGTATTGGGGGGATGAGCTCCTACGAGCAGTACTTC. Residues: CASSIGGMSSYEQYF.

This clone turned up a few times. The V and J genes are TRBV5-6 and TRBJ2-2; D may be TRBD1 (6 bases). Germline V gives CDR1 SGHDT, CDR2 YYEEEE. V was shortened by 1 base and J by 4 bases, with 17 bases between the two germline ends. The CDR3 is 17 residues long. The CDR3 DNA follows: TGTGCCAGCAGCTTGTGGGGGCTCAGATTGTTCACCGGGGAGCTGTTTTTT. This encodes CASSLWGLRLFTGELFF.

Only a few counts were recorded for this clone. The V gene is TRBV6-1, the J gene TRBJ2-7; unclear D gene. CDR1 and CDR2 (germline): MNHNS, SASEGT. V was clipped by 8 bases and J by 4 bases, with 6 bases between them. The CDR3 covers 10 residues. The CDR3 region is CASLSYEQYF. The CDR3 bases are TGTGCCAGCCTCAGTTACGAGCAGTACTTC.

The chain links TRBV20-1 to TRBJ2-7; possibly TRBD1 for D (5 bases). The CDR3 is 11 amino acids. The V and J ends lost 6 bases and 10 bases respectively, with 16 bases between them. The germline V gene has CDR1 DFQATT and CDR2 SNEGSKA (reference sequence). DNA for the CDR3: TGCAGTGCAAGGGGTGTTGCGATCCAGTACTTC. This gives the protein CSARGVAIQYF.